Here is one T cell receptor (beta chain) with its context. This sample is part of a study of blood T cell repertoires in COVID-19. Trimming took 1 base from V and 1 from J, leaving 10 bases between them. This CDR3 comprises 16 residues. The germline V gene encodes CDR1 SGHTA and CDR2 FQGTGA. The table came from immunoSEQ multiplex PCR; TCRdb's copy has only in-frame clones and leaves some out. The data contain about 260,000 clones, more than 75% of them seen just once; the ten biggest clones take up approximately 8.2%. Specimen: peripheral blood. The rearrangement links TRBV7-3 to TRBJ2-2; TRBD1 is a possible D gene (5 bases). The sequence was obtained from a man aged 35 to 55 with active or convalescent COVID-19. CDR3 amino acids: CASSLMQGGNTGELFF. The CDR3 nucleotides are TGTGCCAGCAGCTTAATGCAGGGTGGGAACACCGGGGAGCTGTTTTTT.